This T cell receptor (beta chain) came from a study of PD-L1 blockade in urothelial cancer. The assay was immunoSEQ multiplex PCR, and TCRdb's table has in-frame clones only and misses some. Of about 36,000 clones listed, over 65% are singletons. The J segment lost 1 base and the V segment lost 3 bases, leaving 10 bases of the junction unmatched. The CDR3 is made up of 17 amino acids. Germline loops: CDR1 SGHAT, CDR2 FQDESV (reference sequence). Sample time point: peripheral blood 6 weeks after treatment start. The sequencing here drew on PBMCs, taken around atezolizumab (anti-PD-L1) treatment. This TCR derives from a man aged 40-50 years with urothelial cancer. The V and J genes are TRBV11-1 and TRBJ2-5; 8 nucleotides line up with TRBD2. CDR3 nucleotide sequence: TGTGCCAGCAGCTTTGGGGGAGCGGGAGACTTCCAAGAGACCCAGTACTTC. Encoded protein: CASSFGGAGDFQETQYF.